This T cell receptor beta chain originates from a study of blood T cell repertoires in COVID-19. About the study: Samples taken during acute and convalescent COVID-19 were collected in the United States, Italy and Spain. The analysed material was cDNA or gDNA that came from T cells, B-cell-depleted T cells, or PBMCs.

This CDR3 region has 14 residues. V was pared by 6 bases and J by 4 bases, with 16 bases between. Germline lookup yields CDR1 SGHRS and CDR2 YFSETQ. Using immunoSEQ multiplex PCR, the repertoire was profiled, and TCRdb retains in-frame clones only, with some absent. Of around 330,000 clones listed, around 87% are singletons. The sequence came from a woman aged 50 to 60 with active or convalescent COVID-19. The chain has TRBV5-1 and TRBJ1-1, with D perhaps TRBD1 (6 bases). Sequencing was done on a sample of peripheral blood. The CDR3 coding sequence is TGCGCCAGCACCCCCGCACAGGGCGGCACTGAAGCTTTCTTT. It codes for CASTPAQGGTEAFF.